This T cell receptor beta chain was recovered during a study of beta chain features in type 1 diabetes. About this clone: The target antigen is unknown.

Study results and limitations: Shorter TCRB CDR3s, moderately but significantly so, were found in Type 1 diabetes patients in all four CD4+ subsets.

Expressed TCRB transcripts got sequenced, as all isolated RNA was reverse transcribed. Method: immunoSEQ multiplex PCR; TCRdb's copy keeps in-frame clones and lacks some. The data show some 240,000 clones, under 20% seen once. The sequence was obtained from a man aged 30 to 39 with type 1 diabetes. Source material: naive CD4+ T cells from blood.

CDR3 amino acids: CASSLRPPGQSRYEQYF. The CDR3 DNA reads as TGCGCCAGCAGCTTGCGACCTCCGGGACAAAGTAGATACGAGCAGTACTTC. The chain carries TRBV5-1 and TRBJ2-7; maybe TRBD1 (6 bases). V was pared by 1 base and J by 4 bases, with 21 bases between. The V gene's germline CDR1 is SGHRS and CDR2 YFSETQ. The CDR3 sequence is 17 residues long.